The sequence of this T cell receptor beta chain was determined in a study of cytomegalovirus exposure and HLA in healthy donors (dated by TCRdb to the late 2010s). Turning to the overall study: An earlier analysis of roughly 570 of the donors reported 276 Gb of sequence data and 117 million unique TCR beta sequences obtained from about 170 million T cells. All discovery cohort repertoires had been generated using a single sequencing platform. Roughly five DR-DQ haplotypes were treated as single units for association and clustering because of strong linkage in the cohort. To predict cytomegalovirus infection status, the study combined high-throughput TCR immunosequencing, statistical association of individual TCRs with disease status, and machine learning. In addition to the first cohort of 666 subjects, a separate validation cohort of 120 different subjects was used. Typing coverage differed by locus: A, B, C, DRB1 and DQB1 were typed in about 629-640 donors, DQA1 in 522, DPA1 in approximately 610, and DPB1 in around 490. Rather than using new phenotypic data, the later analysis identified candidate immune exposures from TCR beta sequences and from how often those sequences occurred across donors. Both class I and class II loci were covered by HLA typing, at four-digit resolution. An early release that covered some 630 HLA-typed donors contained approximately 300 gigabases of sequencing data and some 87 million unique TCR sequences. The study aimed to test whether signatures of past pathogen exposure could be identified by cataloging public T cell receptors. A later analysis re-analyzed previously published TCR beta repertoires from roughly 630 donors and added high-resolution HLA genotyping to study TCR occurrence patterns. Donor age, sex, ethnicity and CMV serostatus were collected together with the repertoire data. The T cell repertoires of several hundred subjects were profiled by immunosequencing and related to cytomegalovirus serostatus. In an earlier analysis of several hundred of the donors, high-throughput TCR beta sequencing was used to judge whether each TCR beta V gene segment behaved as functional or pseudogenic. Among about 390 genotyped donors of the cohort, an average of about 240,000 unique TCR beta nucleotide sequences were sequenced per donor, roughly a sixth of them non-productive. Genome-wide SNP genotypes for about three fifths of the roughly 700 donors were used in a later genetic analysis, which treated that subset as a discovery cohort. Of the 350 to 450 genotyped donors, less than 85% were placed in the genetic ancestry cluster associated with self-reported Caucasian donors.

The cohort consisted of 650 to 850 healthy bone marrow donors. At the time of sampling, all cohort members were nominally healthy, though unrecorded immune exposures were likely present. The donor tested CMV seronegative and was one of the 352 seronegative cohort members. Each donor provided a peripheral blood sample, and peripheral blood mononuclear cells were used for TCR beta sequencing. The Qiagen DNeasy Blood Extraction Kit was used to extract genomic DNA from the blood cell samples. Library generation was performed with the immunoSEQ multiplex PCR assay. For the multiplex PCR, a mixture combining 60 forward primers for TCR Vbeta segments and 13 reverse primers for TCR Jbeta segments was used. Amplification of the CDR3 region of rearranged TCR beta genes was performed with a multiplex PCR assay on genomic DNA. The amplified TCR beta libraries were sequenced on the Illumina HiSeq System as 87-base-pair reads. The authors' pipeline ran thus. A later analysis counted around 72 million unique TCR beta chains across the 666 repertoires, and about 10 million of these chains were shared by at least two donors. Raw reads were error-corrected and collapsed into unique sequences by a nearest-neighbor algorithm in which closely related sequences were merged to remove PCR and sequencing errors. To assign V, D and J gene segments, CDR3 sequences were aligned to IMGT reference sequences. Each retained sequence needed at least a six-nucleotide match to both a V gene segment and a J gene segment. A rearrangement was called productive if the CDR3 had no stop codons and remained in frame with V and J, and every other rearrangement was called non-productive. Following IMGT convention, CDR3 was defined as the stretch from the second conserved V-encoded cysteine up to the conserved J-encoded phenylalanine. Sequences without an unambiguous match to a single V gene segment were excluded from the earlier analysis of about 640 of the donors. An earlier analysis of 587 of the donors called V segments functional above 56.7% productive rearrangements and segregating when the between-donor standard deviation exceeded 5%. A statistical classification framework was built for diagnosing cytomegalovirus status from the catalog of TCR beta chain sequences. In a later analysis, TCR nucleotide sequences were compared against IMGT/GENE-DB human TR gene sequences so that V and J genes could be assigned. Using the TCRdist pipeline, a later analysis assigned CDR3 sequences along with most-parsimonious VDJ recombination scenarios. In a later analysis, every TCR beta chain was defined by the combination of its CDR3 amino acid sequence and its V-gene family, and reads without a unique V-gene family were dropped. To address suspected cross-contamination and a sequencing artifact, a later analysis removed 450 to 700 highly shared, low-generation-probability nucleotide sequences. In a later analysis, a clonal expansion index was calculated for each public chain from normalized within-repertoire ranks of inferred template counts. A later analysis computed generation probabilities with a VDJ recombination model fitted to out-of-frame rearrangements, and checked the results against IGoR. In a later analysis, TCR-TCR, TCR-HLA and TCR-CMV co-occurrence was scored with hypergeometric tests, and a repertoire-size bias correction was applied to TCR pairs. In a later analysis, false discovery rates were estimated by permuting HLA or CMV assignments 20 times. A later analysis grouped co-occurring TCRs with DBSCAN, adding TCRdist sequence similarity when clustering within HLA-allele-positive subsets. For co-occurrence clustering, repertoires with fewer than 30,000 or more than 120,000 public chains were excluded, along with four or five repertoires with anomalous nucleotide sharing. Imported from immuneACCESS, the table was reduced by TCRdb to in-frame sequences with V and J called. These copies leave out some clones; in studies compared against another copy, an unresolved V gene accounts for under half, and the cause of the remainder is not known. Clone size and the V and J calls come from that table; the DNA yielded D and trimming. The sample contains 150,000 or so clones, 76% of them found a single time. The top ten clones comprise 0.75% to 0.8% of the sample.

Reading from cysteine to phenylalanine, the CDR3 counts 15 amino acids. Only CDR3 DNA remains: 45 bases, in frame from the first base. CDR1 and CDR2 are read off the germline V gene as LGHNT and FRNRAP. About this clone: Which antigen it targets is not known. At one end, the junction sequence differs from germline, possibly due to a read error.

Overall study outcomes, separate from this receptor: The earlier analysis of around 600 of the donors excluded roughly 17 rarely observed V segments, including chromosome 9 orphons, because counts were too low. This cohort had only TCR beta chains sequenced, and the lack of alpha or paired-chain data limited which features could be detected. In an earlier analysis of approximately 600 of the donors, most TCR beta V segments were observed in productive rearrangements about 90% or about 30% of the time, broadly matching IMGT annotations. Across donors, most TCR sequences were observed very rarely, whereas some public TCRs were present in many individuals. A further reported finding was that TCR beta sequences accurately predicted the HLA-A and HLA-B alleles for most subjects in the first cohort. According to a later analysis, TCR association rates differed among HLA loci, with DRB1 alleles showing the most associated TCRs and HLA-C alleles showing the fewest. A group of highly shared sequence variants was considered likely to be a technical artifact of the sequencing pipeline. Specific HLA alleles were associated with 15,000 to 20,000 TCR beta sequences at a false discovery rate of 0.05 in a later analysis. Assigning TCR associations to individual alleles was difficult when HLA alleles, especially DR and DQ, strongly co-occurred. A total of 150 to 200 TCR beta chains were listed by the study as associated with cytomegalovirus. Linkage disequilibrium might explain the correlated functional status among segregating V segments, but an unknown experimental factor could not be excluded. In a later analysis, HLA-associated TCR beta chains showed more clonal expansion and lower generation probabilities than non-associated chains that were equally common. Compared with the roughly 710-donor mean, donors in an Asian-associated ancestry cluster had fewer N-insertions in productive TCRs, according to a later genetic analysis. In vitro tests confirmed that three of the cytomegalovirus-associated TCR beta chains recognize cytomegalovirus antigens. Some IMGT-functional V segments, including TRBV6-2 and TRBV6-3, could not be distinguished by the 87-base-pair reads and were therefore excluded. The authors suggested that the approach could potentially be generalized to other disease states and immunological phenotypes. Most CMV-associated TCR beta chains appeared to be HLA-restricted in a later analysis, and the HLA associations seemed to be driven largely by CMV exposure. Immune exposure information for the cohort was limited to CMV serostatus. Because HLA typing was missing for some donors at each locus, association tests included only the typed subset. The classifier was reported to diagnose cytomegalovirus status with high specificity and sensitivity in both the original and validation cohorts. Sequencing depth was assumed to be roughly uniform across donors in the presence/absence analyses, though that assumption may not hold. A later analysis reported that several top co-occurrence clusters appeared linked to parvovirus B19, influenza, CMV and Epstein-Barr virus. A later genetic analysis associated a missense DCLRE1C variant with V-gene and J-gene trimming of TCR beta chains, and an independent cohort replicated the association.

The receptor's source is a female donor in good health and CMV-seronegative. What was sequenced was PBMCs. The rearranged chain carries TRBV12-5 and TRBJ2-6, with TRBD1 tentatively as D gene (6 bases match). The sequenced DNA: TGTGCTATCGGGCTCCAGGGTTCAGGGGCCAACGGCCTGACTTTC. Its amino acids are CAIGLQGSGANGLTF.